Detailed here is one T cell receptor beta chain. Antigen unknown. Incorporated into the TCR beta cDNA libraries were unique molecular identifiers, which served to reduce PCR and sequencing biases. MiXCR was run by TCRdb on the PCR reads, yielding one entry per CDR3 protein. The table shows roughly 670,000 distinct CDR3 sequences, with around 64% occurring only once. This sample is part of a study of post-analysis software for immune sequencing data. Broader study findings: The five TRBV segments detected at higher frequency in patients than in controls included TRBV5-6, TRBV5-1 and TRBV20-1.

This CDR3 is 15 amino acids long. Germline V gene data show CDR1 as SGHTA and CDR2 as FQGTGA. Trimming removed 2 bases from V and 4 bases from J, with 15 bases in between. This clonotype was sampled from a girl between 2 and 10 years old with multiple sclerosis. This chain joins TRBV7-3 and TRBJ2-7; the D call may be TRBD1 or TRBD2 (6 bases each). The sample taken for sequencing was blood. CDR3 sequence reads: CASSLYGGGGYEQYF. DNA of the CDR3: TGTGCCAGCAGCTTATACGGGGGCGGAGGATACGAGCAGTACTTC. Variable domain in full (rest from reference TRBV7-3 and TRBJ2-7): GAGVSQTPSNKVTEKGKYVELRCDPISGHTALYWYRQSLGQGPEFLIYFQGTGAADDSGLPNDRFFAVRPEGSVSTLKIQRTERGDSAVYLCASSLYGGGGYEQYFGPGTRLTVT.